One TCR beta chain is described in this entry. This sample was included in a study of blood T cell repertoires in COVID-19. The method was immunoSEQ multiplex PCR; TCRdb's version includes in-frame clones alone and lacks a portion of them. Of around 130,000 clones listed, about 83% were seen once; the top ten hold approximately 17%. The length of the CDR3 is 12 residues. V was clipped by 5 bases and J by 5 bases; unmatched bases: 0. The germline gives CDR1 MNHEY, CDR2 SMNVEV (reference sequence). The receptor was derived from a man in his fifties or sixties with acute or convalescent COVID-19. The V and J genes are TRBV27 and TRBJ1-1, with 9 bases matching TRBD1. Sequencing was performed on peripheral blood. The CDR3 DNA reads as TGTGCCAGCAGTGGGACAGGGACTGAAGCTTTCTTT. This codes for CASSGTGTEAFF.